This T cell receptor (beta chain) was captured by sequencing in a study of blood T cell repertoires in COVID-19. Whole-study context: PBMCs, B-cell-depleted T cells, or T cells were the source of the cDNA or gDNA that made up the material.

Germline V gene data show CDR1 as SGDLS and CDR2 as YYNGEE. The CDR3 totals 15 residues. The germline V and J ends were trimmed by 3 bases and 5 bases, with 17 bases remaining between them. The table came from immunoSEQ multiplex PCR; TCRdb's copy has only in-frame clones and leaves some out. The sample records about 210,000 clones, 80% being singletons. The chain has TRBV9 and TRBJ2-5; tentative D call: TRBD1 (5 bases). The sample was PBMCs or T cells enriched from blood (not recorded which). The TCR was taken from a man younger than 45 with acute COVID-19. The CDR3 loop reads CASSAPQDPTETQYF. CDR3 coding DNA: TGTGCCAGCAGCGCCCCACAGGATCCCACCGAGACCCAGTACTTC.